Given below is one T cell receptor beta chain in context. Its antigen is unknown. Trimming pared 7 bases from V and 0 bases from J, leaving 12 bases between. There are 14 residues in the CDR3. The germline CDR1 and CDR2 sequences are LNHNV and YYDKDF (reference sequence). In the ViraFEST assay, antigen-specific CD4+ clonotypes were identified by expansion after peptide-pool stimulation. Having been cultured for around ten days, the cells underwent CD4+ T cell isolation. The vaccine recipients had no prior SARS-CoV-2 infection, with negative nucleocapsid antibodies. Cultures had half their medium replaced with IL-2 medium on days 3 and 7. The source of the sample is a study of vaccination effects on CD4 cells after COVID-19. Overall study results and limits: Long after vaccination, the clones induced by infection and by vaccine shrank markedly in size. Early post-infection timepoints were absent, and convalescent patients were few.

TCRdb's copy holds only in-frame clones and misses some; the assay was immunoSEQ multiplex PCR. The table has roughly 23,000 clones, almost 70% seen once. The receptor comes from a human donor who received a COVID-19 vaccine. This chain joins TRBV15 and TRBJ1-1; no reliable D call. This material consisted of CD4+ T cells from PBMCs cultured with HCoV-NL63 spike peptides, taken before COVID-19 vaccination. The CDR3 is CATNIGRMNTEAFF. CDR3 nucleotide sequence: TGTGCCACCAATATCGGGAGGATGAACACTGAAGCTTTCTTT. Combining the CDR3 with reference TRBV15 and TRBJ1-1 gives the whole variable domain DAMVIQNPRYQVTQFGKPVTLSCSQTLNHNVMYWYQQKSSQAPKLLFHYYDKDFNNEADTPDNFQSRRPNTSFCFLDIRSPGLGDTAMYLCATNIGRMNTEAFFGQGTRLTVV.